The clone carrying this T cell receptor (beta chain) was recorded at least ten times. These data originate in a study of regulatory T cells in long-lasting Graves disease. Time point in this sample: newly diagnosed GD, antithyroid drugs for less than 3 months. Generation of the TCR library employed RNA extracted from PBMCs. Arm-PCR of CDR3 regions with iRepertoire HTBI primers generated TCR beta libraries. Each CDR3 protein gets one entry after TCRdb re-called the multiplex PCR reads with MiXCR. The sample lists some 600,000 distinct CDR3 sequences, 15% to 20% occurring once. The CDR3 loop spans 13 amino acids. Germline V gene lookup returns CDR1 SGHDN and CDR2 FVKESK. With 4 bases removed from V and 5 bases from J, the gap between germline ends came to 11 bases. This sample was also put to use in a study of T cells in Graves' hyperthyroidism and ophthalmopathy.

The V call is TRBV14, the J call TRBJ1-1; no definite D call. The receptor was derived from a young man with Graves disease. The specimen was peripheral blood mononuclear cells (PBMCs), collected at new diagnosis, from a patient treated with antithyroid drugs. The CDR3 spells CASSPYRGTEAFF. CDR3 bases: TGTGCCAGCAGCCCGTACAGAGGAACTGAAGCTTTCTTT.